This T cell receptor beta chain was sequenced for a study of cytomegalovirus exposure and HLA in healthy donors. Across the whole study: From some 190 million T cells, an earlier analysis saw roughly 110 million unique TCR beta sequences. General study findings and limits: Indistinguishable V segments, including TRBV6-2 and TRBV6-3, were excluded. Reported results showed that the classifier diagnosed cytomegalovirus status with high specificity and sensitivity.

Concerning this clone itself: Its target is not known.

PCR was performed using 60 Vbeta and 13 Jbeta primers. Method: immunoSEQ multiplex PCR; TCRdb's copy keeps in-frame clones and lacks some. Among about 170,000 clones listed, 80% were seen once. CDR3 size: 16 residues. Germline trimming cut 4 bases from V and 0 bases from J; bases unmatched to any gene: 9. The germline V gene encodes CDR1 LNHDA and CDR2 SQIVND (reference sequence). The chain is built from TRBV19 and TRBJ2-7; 7 bases align to TRBD1. The TCR originated in a man in his thirties or forties in good health and CMV-seropositive. The sequenced sample consisted of PBMCs. The CDR3 DNA follows: TGTGCCAGTAGTAGGGCGACAGGGACGAGCTCCTACGAGCAGTACTTC. Protein sequence: CASSRATGTSSYEQYF.